This entry lists 27 T cell receptor beta chains sequenced from one sample in a study of T-cell memory formation after mild COVID-19. TCRdb re-analysed the 5' RACE reads in MiXCR, keeping a single row per CDR3 protein. The sample lists under 300,000 distinct CDR3 sequences; 16% were seen once. Specimen: PBMCs or a T cell subset sorted from them (not recorded which). The receptors come from a man in his late teens or twenties who had mild COVID-19 (a few samples of this study predate the infection). Cell type and time point are not known.

The rearrangement links TRBV5-1 to TRBJ2-6; D may be TRBD1 (6 bases). Trimming cost V 7 bases and J 0 bases, with 14 bases left between them. Germline-derived CDR1 and CDR2 are SGHRS and YFSETQ. The CDR3 contains 16 residues. In DNA, the CDR3 is TGCGCCAGCTCTACTACAGGGAGCTCTGGGGCCAACGTCCTGACTTTC. It encodes CASSTTGSSGANVLTF.

This clonotype has just one count. This chain uses TRBV4-3 with TRBJ1-2; 8 bases line up with TRBD1. Germline trimming cut 4 bases from V and 4 bases from J; bases unmatched to any gene: 5. CDR1 and CDR2 from the germline V gene are LGHNA and YSLEER. This CDR3 has 14 amino acids. In nucleotides, the CDR3 is TGCGCCAGCAGCCGGTCCGGACAGGGCTATGGCTACACCTTC. Amino acids: CASSRSGQGYGYTF.

Ten or more counts support this clonotype. The rearrangement links TRBV7-8 to TRBJ2-3, with a possible D match to TRBD2 (5 bases). With 2 bases removed from V and 5 bases from J, the gap between germline ends came to 11 bases. Germline CDR1 reads SGHVS; CDR2 reads FQNEAQ. The CDR3 runs 14 residues. CDR3 sequence reads: CASSLPLGGDTQYF. The CDR3, as DNA: TGTGCCAGCAGCTTACCCCTCGGAGGAGATACGCAGTATTTT.

The chain couples TRBV2 to TRBJ1-1; no clear D gene. The length of the CDR3 is 14 residues. CDR1 and CDR2 from the germline V gene are SNHLY and FYNNEI. Trimming removed 7 bases from V and 8 bases from J, with 20 bases in between. CDR3 sequence reads: CASNALRQGSEAFF. The CDR3 DNA follows: TGTGCCAGCAATGCGCTCCGCCAAGGTTCAGAAGCTTTCTTT.

This sequence joins TRBV25-1 and TRBJ1-1; 7 positions agree with TRBD1. The germline V gene has CDR1 MGHDK and CDR2 SYGVNS. With 8 bases clipped from V and 1 base from J, the junction kept 4 bases outside the gene matches. CDR3 length equals 13 residues. The CDR3 sequence is CASQRQGNTEAFF. Here the CDR3 DNA reads TGTGCCAGCCAAAGACAGGGGAACACTGAAGCTTTCTTT.

In its sample, this clonotype was seen a few times. The rearrangement joins TRBV7-2 to TRBJ1-5; D is ambiguous. Germline CDR1 is SGHTA and CDR2 is FQGNSA. The CDR3 is 15 amino acids. Trimming took 5 bases from V and 2 from J, leaving 13 bases between them. The CDR3 is CASSGGLGGNQPQHF. The CDR3 DNA follows: TGTGCCAGCAGCGGAGGCCTGGGAGGCAATCAGCCCCAGCATTTT.

This clonotype was seen only a few times. CDR3 loop: CASSPPTGLGYTF. The CDR3 DNA reads TGTGCCAGCAGCCCCCCGACAGGGCTTGGCTACACCTTC. The chain employs TRBV7-8 and TRBJ1-2, with 7 positions matching TRBD1. V shed 5 bases, J shed 7 bases, and the junction held 7 bases outside the gene matches. The CDR3 extends over 13 amino acids. CDR1 is SGHVS and CDR2 is FQNEAQ in the germline V gene.

This chain links TRBV5-1 with TRBJ2-1; a weak D match, TRBD2 (5 bases). Germline V gene sequence: CDR1 SGHRS, CDR2 YFSETQ. The CDR3 length is 14 residues. V was trimmed by 3 bases and J by 7 bases, leaving 14 bases between them. The chain's CDR3 is CASSWPSSRNEQFF. The CDR3 DNA follows: TGCGCCAGCAGCTGGCCTAGCTCACGAAATGAGCAGTTCTTC.

The chain joins TRBV6-2 or TRBV6-3 to TRBJ1-5; TRBD1 agrees at 9 bases. This CDR3 contains 17 residues. V dropped 5 bases and J dropped 0; count of bases not matched to a gene: 8. Germline-derived CDR1 and CDR2 are MNHEY and SVGEGT. CDR3 protein: CASSRGQGLYSNQPQHF. CDR3 nucleotide sequence: TGTGCCAGCAGTCGAGGACAGGGGCTATATAGCAATCAGCCCCAGCATTTT.

This clonotype came up a few times. The gene calls are TRBV5-1 and TRBJ2-3; 7 bases line up with TRBD1. The CDR3 spans 15 residues. The junction had 5 bases not matched to a gene; V was cut back by 0 bases and J by 4 bases. Germline V gene data show CDR1 as SGHRS and CDR2 as YFSETQ. The CDR3 nucleotides read TGCGCCAGCAGCTTGGCGGGACAGAGGGCAGATACGCAGTATTTT. Its protein is CASSLAGQRADTQYF.

This chain uses TRBV6-2 or TRBV6-3 with TRBJ2-5; D possibly corresponds to TRBD2 (5 bases). Germline-derived CDR1 and CDR2 are MNHEY and SVGEGT. V dropped 5 bases and J dropped 0 bases, with 13 bases sitting between them. CDR3 length equals 15 residues. CDR3 nucleotide sequence: TGTGCCAGCAGTGAACCAGCGGCGTACCAAGAGACCCAGTACTTC. This gives the protein CASSEPAAYQETQYF.

There are a few counts of this clonotype. The J gene is TRBJ2-3, the V gene TRBV14, with 7 bases fitting TRBD1. Losses at the gene ends were 5 bases for V and 6 bases for J; bases not matched to a gene: 8. This CDR3 has 14 residues. Germline lookup yields CDR1 SGHDN and CDR2 FVKESK. The DNA of the CDR3 is TGTGCCAGCAGCACCTGGGACAGTATGGATACGCAGTATTTT. Translated: CASSTWDSMDTQYF.

V is TRBV12-3 or TRBV12-4 and J is TRBJ2-3, with 9 bases matching TRBD1. V was pared by 4 bases and J by 6 bases, with 11 bases of the junction left unmatched. This CDR3 has 16 amino acids. This chain's CDR3 is CASSYIPGQGLDTQYF. In DNA form, the CDR3 reads TGTGCCAGCAGTTACATACCGGGACAGGGTTTGGATACGCAGTATTTT.

CDR3 amino acids: CASSTRTSGVETQYF. The CDR3 nucleotides read TGTGCCAGCAGCACACGGACTAGCGGGGTTGAGACCCAGTACTTC. J is TRBJ2-5 and V is TRBV7-9; 12 bases line up with TRBD2. The ends lost 5 bases at V and 5 bases at J; junction bases unmatched: 6. The germline V gene has CDR1 SEHNR and CDR2 FQNEAQ (reference sequence). The CDR3 runs to 15 residues.

The V call is TRBV28, the J call TRBJ2-6; D remains unclear. The CDR3 sequence is 15 residues long. Trimming removed 4 bases from V and 2 bases from J, with 9 bases in between. From germline, CDR1 is MDHEN and CDR2 SYDVKM. CDR3 region: CASSSHDTGANVLTF. The CDR3 DNA sequence: TGTGCCAGCAGTTCACACGATACTGGGGCCAACGTCCTGACTTTC.

This chain links TRBV5-6 with TRBJ1-1, with 9 bases lining up with TRBD1. The CDR3 covers 13 residues. The J segment lost 6 bases and the V segment lost 2 bases, leaving 2 bases of the junction unmatched. Germline CDR1 reads SGHDT; CDR2 reads YYEEEE. As DNA, the CDR3 is TGTGCCAGCAGCTTAAGACAGGGGGCTGAAGCTTTCTTT. Protein sequence: CASSLRQGAEAFF.

In its sample, this clonotype was seen a few times. This chain links TRBV3-1 with TRBJ2-1; TRBD2 aligns across 12 bases. V was clipped by 4 bases and J by 8 bases; unmatched bases: 3. The CDR3 consists of 14 residues. Germline values: CDR1 LGHDT, CDR2 YNNKEL (reference sequence). The CDR3 region is CASSPSGGAYEQFF. CDR3 coding DNA: TGTGCCAGCAGCCCTAGCGGGGGGGCCTATGAGCAGTTCTTC.

The rearrangement links TRBV6-5 to TRBJ2-7, with D maybe TRBD1 (6 bases). Germline CDR1 MNHEY, CDR2 SVGAGI. V lost 5 bases and J lost 6, with 14 bases in between. The length of the CDR3 is 13 residues. The CDR3 DNA follows: TGTGCCAGCAGTGCATACAGGGCTTCCGAGCAGTACGTC. Its translation is CASSAYRASEQYV.

The chain has TRBV5-5 and TRBJ1-4, with D perhaps TRBD1 (5 bases). The CDR3 totals 14 residues. CDR1 and CDR2 (germline): SGHKS, YYEKEE (reference sequence). V was clipped by 6 bases and J by 8 bases, with 17 bases between them. The DNA for the CDR3 is TGTGCCAGCAACCGGGGCGAGTCGGGGGAAAAACTGTTTTTT. It encodes CASNRGESGEKLFF.

This clonotype was found a few times. The J gene is TRBJ2-3, the V gene TRBV6-2 or TRBV6-3; weak D call: TRBD2 (6 bases). Germline CDR1 is MNHEY and CDR2 is SVGEGT. This CDR3 spans 14 amino acids. The ends were cut back, 6 bases at V and 3 bases at J, with 13 bases in the middle. The CDR3 bases are TGTGCCAGCAGACGACTAGTCGCTACAGATACGCAGTATTTT. As protein: CASRRLVATDTQYF.

This rearrangement joins TRBV4-3 to TRBJ1-1, with 7 bases that match TRBD1. In germline, CDR1 is LGHNA, CDR2 YSLEER. The CDR3 covers 15 residues. Unmatched junction bases numbered 12, after V lost 4 bases and J lost 7 bases. The CDR3 DNA reads as TGCGCCAGCAGCCCAGGGGGAGGGGGTAGTGTTGAAGCTTTCTTT. Protein product: CASSPGGGGSVEAFF.

This chain connects TRBV7-2 to TRBJ1-1; no clear D gene. V was cut by 4 bases and J by 0 bases, with 12 bases left in between. The CDR3 runs 15 residues. Germline-derived CDR1 and CDR2 are SGHTA and FQGNSA. The CDR3 DNA sequence: TGTGCCAGCAGCTCCGCCCCGACTATGAACACTGAAGCTTTCTTT. Translated, it gives CASSSAPTMNTEAFF.

This chain links TRBV4-2 with TRBJ2-1; 10 positions match TRBD2. CDR1 is LGHNA and CDR2 is YNFKEQ in the germline V gene. Trimming at V came to 4 bases and at J to 0 bases, leaving 12 bases not matched to a gene. The length of the CDR3 is 19 residues. The CDR3 nucleotides are TGTGCCAGCAGCCTCGACCGGCTAGCGGGGGTAGCCTCCTACAATGAGCAGTTCTTC. As protein: CASSLDRLAGVASYNEQFF.

This clonotype was observed a few times. This chain joins TRBV20-1 and TRBJ2-3; 7 bases are shared with TRBD2. V was pared by 3 bases and J by 2 bases, with 8 bases of the junction left unmatched. The CDR3 covers 15 residues. Germline V gene data show CDR1 as DFQATT and CDR2 as SNEGSKA (reference sequence). The CDR3 sequence: CSASTAAGVTDTQYF. The CDR3 DNA reads TGCAGTGCTAGTACCGCTGCGGGGGTCACAGATACGCAGTATTTT.

The V gene is TRBV6-5, the J gene TRBJ2-5; tentative D call: TRBD2 (6 bases). V lost 4 bases and J 2 bases, leaving 17 bases between the germline ends. Germline values: CDR1 MNHEY, CDR2 SVGAGI. This CDR3 comprises 16 residues. CDR3 sequence (DNA): TGTGCCAGCAGTTTCGGGGACTCGGGACGACAAGAGACCCAGTACTTC. Translating it yields CASSFGDSGRQETQYF.

This clonotype occurred a few times. The V and J genes are TRBV21-1 and TRBJ2-1; the table's D call, TRBD1, has no DNA check behind it. TRBV21-1 represents a pseudogene. The CDR3 runs 14 residues. CDR3 residues: CASSHRVSHNEQFF. In DNA form, the CDR3 reads TGTGCCAGCAGCCACAGGGTATCCCACAATGAGCAGTTCTTC.

This clonotype came up a few times. This chain links TRBV5-5 with TRBJ2-7, with 8 bases lining up with TRBD1. There are 14 residues in the CDR3. CDR1 and CDR2 (germline): SGHKS, YYEKEE (reference sequence). Trimming removed 5 bases from V and 3 bases from J; junction bases left unmatched: 7. As DNA, the CDR3 is TGTGCCAGCAGTCCAACCGGGACAGGCTACGAGCAGTACTTC. It yields the protein CASSPTGTGYEQYF.